The following is a T cell receptor beta chain sequence with its context. Per the original methods: Cell counts per sample came from amplifying reference gene primers. The assay was immunoSEQ multiplex PCR, and TCRdb's table has in-frame clones only and misses some. V, J and clone size are taken as reported in that table, and D and trimming were inferred from the DNA itself. Of 40,000 or so clones detected, 70% to 90% appear once; the ten largest clones hold roughly 15%. The data were taken from a study of blood T cell repertoires in COVID-19. This TCR was sampled from a human donor in a cohort sampled during active COVID-19. What was sequenced was peripheral blood.

This CDR3 is CASSATGVTYEQYF. The CDR3 coding sequence is TGTGCCAGCAGCGCAACAGGGGTTACCTACGAGCAGTACTTC. This chain joins TRBV7-8 and TRBJ2-7, with 7 bases aligning to TRBD1. From germline, CDR1 is SGHVS and CDR2 FQNEAQ. With V trimmed by 5 bases and J by 2 bases, 6 bases remained unmatched. This CDR3 is 14 amino acids long.